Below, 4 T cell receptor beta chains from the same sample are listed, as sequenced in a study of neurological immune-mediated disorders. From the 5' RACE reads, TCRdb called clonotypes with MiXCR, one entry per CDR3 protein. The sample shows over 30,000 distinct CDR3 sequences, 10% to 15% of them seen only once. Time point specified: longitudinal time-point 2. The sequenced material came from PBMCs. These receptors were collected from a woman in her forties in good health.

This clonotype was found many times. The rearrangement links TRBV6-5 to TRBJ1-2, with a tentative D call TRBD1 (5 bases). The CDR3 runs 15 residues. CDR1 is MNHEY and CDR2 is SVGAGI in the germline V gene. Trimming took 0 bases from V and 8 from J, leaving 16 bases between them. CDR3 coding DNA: TGTGCCAGCAGTTACTCTTTTCGCAGGGACGGGGGCTACACCTTC. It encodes CASSYSFRRDGGYTF.

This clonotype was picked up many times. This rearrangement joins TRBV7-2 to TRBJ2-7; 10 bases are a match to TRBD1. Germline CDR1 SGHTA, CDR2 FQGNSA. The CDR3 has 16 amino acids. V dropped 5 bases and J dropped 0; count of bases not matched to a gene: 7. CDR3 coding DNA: TGTGCCAGCAGCCAACGGACAGGGGGGAGCTCCTACGAGCAGTACTTC. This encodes CASSQRTGGSSYEQYF.

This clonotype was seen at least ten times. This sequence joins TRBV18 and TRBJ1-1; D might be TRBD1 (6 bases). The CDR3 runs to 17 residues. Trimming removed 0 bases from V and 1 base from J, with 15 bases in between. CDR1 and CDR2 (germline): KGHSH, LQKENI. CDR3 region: CASSPPTTGTKNTEAFF. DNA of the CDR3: TGTGCCAGCTCACCACCGACCACCGGGACAAAGAACACTGAAGCTTTCTTT.

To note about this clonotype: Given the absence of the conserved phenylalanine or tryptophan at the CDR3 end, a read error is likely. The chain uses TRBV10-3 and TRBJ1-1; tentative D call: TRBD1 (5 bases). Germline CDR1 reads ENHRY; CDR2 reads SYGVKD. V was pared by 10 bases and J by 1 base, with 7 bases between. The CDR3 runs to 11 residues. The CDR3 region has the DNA TGTGCCAGTACAGGGAACACTGAAGCTTTCTAT. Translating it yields CASTGNTEAFY.